A single sample gave rise to the 11 T cell receptor beta chains below, sequenced in a study of B cell selection in AIRE deficiency. Conventional CD4 T cells were sorted as CD4+CD127+ cells. Method: immunoSEQ multiplex PCR; TCRdb's copy keeps in-frame clones and lacks some. The sample holds fewer than 30,000 clones, almost 98% seen once. Sequencing was performed on conventional CD4+ T cells sorted from PBMCs. All receptors come from a human donor with AIRE deficiency.

This rearrangement joins TRBV6-4 to TRBJ1-1, with no clear D. Germline CDR1 reads MRHNA; CDR2 reads SNTAGT. Trimming removed 4 bases from V and 1 base from J, with 7 bases in between. The length of the CDR3 is 13 residues. CDR3 sequence: CASSVEENTEAFF. DNA of the CDR3: TGTGCCAGCAGTGTGGAGGAGAACACTGAAGCTTTCTTT.

The V gene is TRBV2, the J gene TRBJ2-7; tentative D call: TRBD1 (5 bases). The CDR3 totals 14 residues. The V gene's germline CDR1 is SNHLY and CDR2 FYNNEI. Trimming cost V 5 bases and J 2 bases, with 13 bases left between them. The CDR3 is CASSWDRQTYEQYF. CDR3 sequence (DNA): TGTGCCAGCAGTTGGGATAGACAGACCTACGAGCAGTACTTC.

This chain connects TRBV30 to TRBJ2-5; D perhaps matches TRBD1 (5 bases). This CDR3 is built from 12 residues. Trimming removed 3 bases at V and 1 base at J, with 6 bases between. Germline CDR1 GTSNPN, CDR2 SVGIG (reference sequence). The CDR3 reads CAWRTAQETQYF. DNA for the CDR3: TGTGCCTGGAGGACAGCCCAAGAGACCCAGTACTTC.

The rearrangement joins TRBV4-3 to TRBJ2-7, with D perhaps TRBD2 (7 bases). The germline V gene has CDR1 LGHNA and CDR2 YSLEER. This CDR3 has 18 residues. V was shortened by 0 bases and J by 3 bases, with 21 bases between the two germline ends. CDR3 DNA sequence: TGCGCCAGCAGCCAAGATGGAGGCGGGGGCAGGGGTATCTACGAGCAGTACTTC. It is translated as CASSQDGGGGRGIYEQYF.

There are a few counts of this clone. The chain uses TRBV27 and TRBJ2-2, with unresolved D. CDR1 MNHEY and CDR2 SMNVEV come from the germline V gene (reference sequence). The CDR3 is made up of 13 amino acids. Trimming shortened V by 0 bases and J by 7 bases, and 6 bases separated the two germline ends. The CDR3 DNA is TGTGCCAGCAGTTTATCCTACCTCGGGGAGCTGTTTTTT. Its protein is CASSLSYLGELFF.

This chain links TRBV28 with TRBJ2-3, with 9 nucleotides matching TRBD2. With V trimmed by 5 bases and J by 3 bases, 9 bases remained unmatched. The germline CDR1 and CDR2 sequences are MDHEN and SYDVKM. This CDR3 comprises 16 residues. The CDR3 is CASSPGTSSSTDTQYF. The CDR3 DNA follows: TGTGCCAGCAGTCCGGGGACTAGCTCGAGTACAGATACGCAGTATTTT.

The CDR3 DNA follows: TGTGCCAGCTCACTCGGGTCCGCCTCCTACAATGAGCAGTTCTTC. Encoded protein: CASSLGSASYNEQFF. This rearrangement joins TRBV7-3 to TRBJ2-1; D uncertain. V was trimmed by 8 bases and J by 0 bases, leaving 14 bases between them. CDR1 and CDR2 (germline): SGHTA, FQGTGA. The CDR3 is 15 residues long. Full variable domain (rest looked up from reference TRBV7-3 and TRBJ2-1): GAGVSQTPSNKVTEKGKYVELRCDPISGHTALYWYRQSLGQGPEFLIYFQGTGAADDSGLPNDRFFAVRPEGSVSTLKIQRTERGDSAVYLCASSLGSASYNEQFFGPGTRLTVL.

The rearrangement joins TRBV28 to TRBJ1-2, with D possibly being TRBD1 (5 bases). CDR1 is MDHEN and CDR2 is SYDVKM in the germline V gene. The germline V and J ends were trimmed by 1 base and 8 bases, with 11 bases remaining between them. The CDR3 runs 13 residues. The CDR3 nucleotides are TGTGCCAGCAGTTTATCCCAGGGAATCGGCTACACCTTC. It specifies CASSLSQGIGYTF.

CDR3 residues: CASSRDLTDTQYF. DNA of the CDR3: TGTGCCAGCAGCCGCGACTTAACAGATACGCAGTATTTT. The chain carries TRBV7-3 and TRBJ2-3, with unresolved D. The CDR3 is 13 amino acids. The V gene lost 5 bases and the J gene lost 3 bases, with 9 bases spanning the gap. CDR1 and CDR2 (germline): SGHTA, FQGTGA.

The chain has TRBV7-9 and TRBJ1-1; no reliable D call. Trimming removed 3 bases at V and 1 base at J, with 6 bases between. This CDR3 has 13 residues. The germline gives CDR1 SEHNR, CDR2 FQNEAQ (reference sequence). Here the CDR3 reads CASSFSPNTEAFF. CDR3 in DNA: TGTGCCAGCAGCTTTTCACCGAACACTGAAGCTTTCTTT.

The chain is built from TRBV19 and TRBJ2-1; D is unclear. Germline CDR1 LNHDA, CDR2 SQIVND (reference sequence). V lost 3 bases to trimming and J lost 5 bases, with 26 bases between them. The CDR3 spans 19 residues. The CDR3 DNA is TGTGCCAGTAGTATGGTTAAGGGCGGAATCCCCAAGAGGAACAATGAGCAGTTCTTC. This sequence encodes CASSMVKGGIPKRNNEQFF.